The 25 T cell receptor beta chains reported below all come from one sample, sequenced in a study of CD8 T cells in Susac syndrome. About 0.45 to 1 ug RNA was reverse transcribed with random hexamers. From the immunoSEQ multiplex PCR reads, TCRdb called clonotypes with MiXCR, one entry per CDR3 protein. The sample carries around 170,000 distinct CDR3 sequences, roughly 94% recorded once. The specimen sequenced was CD4+ T cells from PBMCs. The receptors were sampled from a human donor in good health.

The CDR3 is CASSLWQTQYF. The CDR3 DNA follows: TGTGCCAGCAGTTTATGGCAGACCCAGTACTTC. The rearrangement joins TRBV28 to TRBJ2-5, with D uncertain. Germline V gives CDR1 MDHEN, CDR2 SYDVKM. V was cut by 0 bases and J by 6 bases, with 2 bases left in between. The CDR3 is 11 residues long.

This sequence joins TRBV18 and TRBJ2-5, with D hard to call. V shed 4 bases and J shed 2 bases, with 11 bases lying between them. The CDR3 runs to 14 residues. In germline, CDR1 is KGHSH, CDR2 LQKENI. In nucleotides, the CDR3 is TGTGCCAGCTCACGACCGAACCCACAAGAGACCCAGTACTTC. As protein: CASSRPNPQETQYF.

This clonotype occurred once. The rearrangement uses TRBV29-1 and TRBJ2-5, with 10 positions matching TRBD1. Germline CDR1 is SQVTM and CDR2 is ANQGSEA. The CDR3 covers 20 residues. J gave up 1 base and V 4 bases, and 21 bases lay outside the gene matches. CDR3 DNA sequence: TGCAGCGTTGGCGGGACAGGGGTGGGAAACTTGCGGGGGCCCCAAGAGACCCAGTACTTC. It yields the protein CSVGGTGVGNLRGPQETQYF.

This chain links TRBV7-2 with TRBJ1-2; no definite D call. This CDR3 comprises 15 residues. Looked up from germline, CDR1 is SGHTA and CDR2 is FQGNSA. The V gene lost 5 bases and the J gene lost 0 bases, with 13 bases spanning the gap. CDR3 bases: TGTGCCAGCAGCCCGCGGTCAGTATCTAACTATGGCTACACCTTC. This encodes CASSPRSVSNYGYTF.

V usage is TRBV7-9 and J usage is TRBJ1-1, with D possibly being TRBD1 (5 bases). The germline V gene encodes CDR1 SEHNR and CDR2 FQNEAQ (reference sequence). This CDR3 has 14 residues. V was shortened by 5 bases and J by 3 bases, with 13 bases between the two germline ends. The CDR3 here is CASSPRDVDTEAFF. CDR3 nucleotides: TGTGCCAGCAGCCCCCGGGACGTAGACACTGAAGCTTTCTTT.

The rearrangement uses TRBV30 and TRBJ1-4, with no clear D. The CDR3 runs 12 residues. Between the trimmed V and J ends, which lost 4 bases and 7 bases, there was a span of 10 bases. Germline V gene sequence: CDR1 GTSNPN, CDR2 SVGIG (reference sequence). The DNA for the CDR3 is TGTGCCTGGACAGGAACGGGTGAAAAACTGTTTTTT. Its protein is CAWTGTGEKLFF.

The gene calls are TRBV10-1 and TRBJ2-5; D could derive from TRBD1 or TRBD2 (5 bases each). Trimming shortened V by 2 bases and J by 1 base, and 14 bases separated the two germline ends. The CDR3 is made up of 16 amino acids. CDR1 is WNHNN, CDR2 SYGVQD, per germline (reference sequence). The CDR3 sequence is CASSEGPGTSQETQYF. The CDR3 nucleotides are TGCGCCAGCAGTGAGGGCCCCGGGACCTCCCAAGAGACCCAGTACTTC.

V is TRBV30 and J is TRBJ1-1; D remains unclear. The CDR3 is 13 residues long. V was cut by 1 base and J by 0 bases, with 6 bases left in between. In germline, CDR1 is GTSNPN, CDR2 SVGIG (reference sequence). CDR3 sequence reads: CAWSGRVNTEAFF. In DNA form, the CDR3 reads TGTGCCTGGAGTGGACGGGTGAACACTGAAGCTTTCTTT.

The V call is TRBV7-8, the J call TRBJ2-7; D not resolved. V was trimmed by 7 bases and J by 4 bases, leaving 23 bases between them. The length of the CDR3 is 16 residues. Germline loops: CDR1 SGHVS, CDR2 FQNEAQ. CDR3 sequence (DNA): TGTGCCAGCACCGGGTGGCGGAAACCTGGGCCTTACGAGCAGTACTTC. Translated: CASTGWRKPGPYEQYF.

This clonotype was recorded only once. J is TRBJ2-7 and V is TRBV7-9, with D possibly being TRBD1 (6 bases). Germline assignment: CDR1 SEHNR and CDR2 FQNEAQ (reference sequence). The CDR3 runs 15 residues. Deletions cut 1 base from V and 3 bases from J, with 13 bases between. The CDR3 is CASSLEGDRVYEQYF. The CDR3 DNA reads TGTGCCAGCAGCTTAGAGGGGGACCGTGTCTACGAGCAGTACTTC.

V and J are TRBV20-1 and TRBJ2-2; the D gene could be TRBD1 or TRBD2 (6 bases each). With 3 bases removed from V and 7 bases from J, the gap between germline ends came to 12 bases. This CDR3 region has 13 residues. The germline CDR1 and CDR2 sequences are DFQATT and SNEGSKA (reference sequence). CDR3 DNA: TGCAGTGCTAGTGCCGGGGGCGACGGGGAGCTGTTTTTT. Translation: CSASAGGDGELFF.

This chain uses TRBV18 with TRBJ2-3; D gene unclear. The CDR3 is 15 amino acids. Germline values: CDR1 KGHSH, CDR2 LQKENI. Trimming took off 4 bases at V and 10 bases at J, with 21 bases between the two ends. This CDR3 is CASSRMIHYGEAQYF. DNA for the CDR3: TGTGCCAGCTCACGAATGATACACTATGGAGAGGCGCAGTATTTT.

This clonotype was counted once. This chain uses TRBV27 with TRBJ1-4; possibly TRBD1 for D (5 bases). This CDR3 has 16 residues. The germline V gene encodes CDR1 MNHEY and CDR2 SMNVEV (reference sequence). V lost 1 base, J lost 2 bases, and 11 bases lay in between. This chain's CDR3 is CASSLYGATTNEKLFF. For the CDR3, the DNA is TGTGCCAGCAGTTTATACGGGGCGACCACTAATGAAAAACTGTTTTTT.

The chain has TRBV20-1 and TRBJ1-5, with D possibly TRBD1 on 6 matching bases. The V gene's germline CDR1 is DFQATT and CDR2 SNEGSKA (reference sequence). The CDR3 covers 16 residues. Trimming took off 0 bases at V and 2 bases at J, with 14 bases between the two ends. CDR3 DNA: TGCAGTGCTAGAGATCCCAGCAGGGGAGGCAATCAGCCCCAGCATTTT. Translating gives CSARDPSRGGNQPQHF.

This chain joins TRBV20-1 and TRBJ2-3; no clear D. This CDR3 is built from 14 residues. Germline V gives CDR1 DFQATT, CDR2 SNEGSKA (reference sequence). Trimming shortened V by 3 bases and J by 0 bases, and 10 bases separated the two germline ends. The CDR3 region is CSASSRSSTDTQYF. As DNA, the CDR3 is TGCAGTGCTAGTAGCAGATCTAGCACAGATACGCAGTATTTT.

The chain couples TRBV20-1 to TRBJ1-2, with 10 bases lining up with TRBD1. The CDR3 sequence is 16 residues long. V gave up 0 bases and J gave up 4 bases; unmatched junction bases: 8. Germline V lookup: CDR1 DFQATT, CDR2 SNEGSKA (reference sequence). The CDR3 DNA is TGCAGTGCTAGAGACCCCCGAGGGACAGGGGCCTATGGCTACACCTTC. Protein product: CSARDPRGTGAYGYTF.

This clonotype has a single count. The V gene is TRBV29-1, the J gene TRBJ2-3; D may match TRBD1 or TRBD2 (6 bases each). CDR1 SQVTM and CDR2 ANQGSEA come from the germline V gene. V was trimmed by 6 bases and J by 5 bases, leaving 15 bases between them. The CDR3 covers 13 residues. The chain's CDR3 is CSVRGEVGDTQYF. CDR3 DNA: TGCAGCGTGAGGGGGGAGGTTGGAGATACGCAGTATTTT.

This chain joins TRBV6-5 and TRBJ2-3; tentative D call: TRBD1 (5 bases). Trimming removed 6 bases at V and 2 bases at J, with 9 bases between. CDR1 and CDR2 (germline): MNHEY, SVGAGI. The CDR3 runs 13 residues. DNA for the CDR3: TGTGCCAGCAGAGGACACGTCACAGATACGCAGTATTTT. Encoded protein: CASRGHVTDTQYF.

V gene TRBV4-3 combines with J gene TRBJ1-2; D gene uncertain. Germline loops: CDR1 LGHNA, CDR2 YSLEER. Trimming removed 5 bases from V and 7 bases from J, with 14 bases in between. The CDR3 is made up of 13 amino acids. CDR3 amino acids: CASSFDGSGGYTF. The CDR3 DNA reads TGCGCCAGCAGCTTTGACGGCTCGGGTGGCTACACCTTC.

The genes are TRBV19 and TRBJ1-4; 7 bases are a match to TRBD1. Per the germline V gene, CDR1 is LNHDA and CDR2 is SQIVND (reference sequence). This CDR3 comprises 14 residues. The J segment lost 3 bases and the V segment lost 3 bases, leaving 1 base of the junction unmatched. The CDR3 reads CASSMQGANEKLFF. CDR3 nucleotide sequence: TGTGCCAGTAGTATGCAGGGGGCTAATGAAAAACTGTTTTTT.

The chain has TRBV7-2 and TRBJ2-2; no definite D call. Trimming left V 6 bases short and J 5 bases short, with 10 bases between. This CDR3 is built from 13 residues. Looked up from germline, CDR1 is SGHTA and CDR2 is FQGNSA. In DNA, the CDR3 is TGTGCCAGCAGGGAAGTCGGGACCGGGGAGCTGTTTTTT. This codes for CASREVGTGELFF.

The V gene is TRBV5-4, the J gene TRBJ2-2; 11 bases map to TRBD1. The CDR3 is made up of 14 amino acids. The J segment lost 6 bases and the V segment lost 5 bases, leaving 3 bases of the junction unmatched. CDR1 and CDR2 from the germline V gene are SGHNT and YYREEE (reference sequence). The CDR3 spells CASRGDRGSGELFF. CDR3 sequence (DNA): TGTGCCAGCAGGGGGGACAGGGGGTCCGGGGAGCTGTTTTTT.

V and J are TRBV20-1 and TRBJ2-1; maybe TRBD2 (6 bases). The CDR3 runs 14 residues. Germline CDR1 reads DFQATT; CDR2 reads SNEGSKA (reference sequence). V dropped 4 bases and J dropped 8 bases, with 18 bases sitting between them. CDR3 loop: CSANPGLARDEQFF. The DNA of the CDR3 is TGCAGTGCTAACCCCGGGCTAGCGAGGGATGAGCAGTTCTTC.

The rearrangement links TRBV7-9 to TRBJ2-4; perhaps TRBD1 as D (6 bases). V was pared by 4 bases and J by 0 bases, with 10 bases between. The CDR3 has 15 residues. Germline-derived CDR1 and CDR2 are SEHNR and FQNEAQ (reference sequence). This CDR3 is CASSSDRLAKNIQYF. CDR3 in DNA: TGTGCCAGCAGCTCGGACAGATTAGCCAAAAACATTCAGTACTTC. Full variable domain (remainder filled in from reference TRBV7-9 and TRBJ2-4): DTGVSQNPRHKITKRGQNVTFRCDPISEHNRLYWYRQTLGQGPEFLTYFQNEAQLEKSRLLSDRFSAERPKGSFSTLEIQRTEQGDSAMYLCASSSDRLAKNIQYFGAGTRLSVL.

The chain is built from TRBV2 and TRBJ2-5; tentatively, D is TRBD2 (6 bases). The CDR3 sequence is 15 residues long. CDR1 is SNHLY and CDR2 is FYNNEI in the germline V gene. V dropped 8 bases and J dropped 9 bases, with 25 bases sitting between them. The CDR3 region is CASAPGGNGLGAQYF. The CDR3 DNA follows: TGTGCCAGCGCCCCTGGGGGGAACGGTCTCGGGGCCCAGTACTTC. The full variable domain, with the rest looked up from reference TRBV2 and TRBJ2-5, is EPEVTQTPSHQVTQMGQEVILRCVPISNHLYFYWYRQILGQKVEFLVSFYNNEISEKSEIFDDQFSVERPDGSNFTLKIRSTKLEDSAMYFCASAPGGNGLGAQYFGPGTRLLVL.